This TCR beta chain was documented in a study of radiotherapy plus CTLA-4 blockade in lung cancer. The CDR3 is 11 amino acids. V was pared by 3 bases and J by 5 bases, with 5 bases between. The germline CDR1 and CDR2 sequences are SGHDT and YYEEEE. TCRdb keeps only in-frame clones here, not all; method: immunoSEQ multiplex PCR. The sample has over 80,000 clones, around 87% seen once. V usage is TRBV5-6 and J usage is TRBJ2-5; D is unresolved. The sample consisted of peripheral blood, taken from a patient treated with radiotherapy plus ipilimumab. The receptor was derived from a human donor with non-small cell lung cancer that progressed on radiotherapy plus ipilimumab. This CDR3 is CASSSRETQYF. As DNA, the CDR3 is TGTGCCAGCAGCTCCCGGGAGACCCAGTACTTC.